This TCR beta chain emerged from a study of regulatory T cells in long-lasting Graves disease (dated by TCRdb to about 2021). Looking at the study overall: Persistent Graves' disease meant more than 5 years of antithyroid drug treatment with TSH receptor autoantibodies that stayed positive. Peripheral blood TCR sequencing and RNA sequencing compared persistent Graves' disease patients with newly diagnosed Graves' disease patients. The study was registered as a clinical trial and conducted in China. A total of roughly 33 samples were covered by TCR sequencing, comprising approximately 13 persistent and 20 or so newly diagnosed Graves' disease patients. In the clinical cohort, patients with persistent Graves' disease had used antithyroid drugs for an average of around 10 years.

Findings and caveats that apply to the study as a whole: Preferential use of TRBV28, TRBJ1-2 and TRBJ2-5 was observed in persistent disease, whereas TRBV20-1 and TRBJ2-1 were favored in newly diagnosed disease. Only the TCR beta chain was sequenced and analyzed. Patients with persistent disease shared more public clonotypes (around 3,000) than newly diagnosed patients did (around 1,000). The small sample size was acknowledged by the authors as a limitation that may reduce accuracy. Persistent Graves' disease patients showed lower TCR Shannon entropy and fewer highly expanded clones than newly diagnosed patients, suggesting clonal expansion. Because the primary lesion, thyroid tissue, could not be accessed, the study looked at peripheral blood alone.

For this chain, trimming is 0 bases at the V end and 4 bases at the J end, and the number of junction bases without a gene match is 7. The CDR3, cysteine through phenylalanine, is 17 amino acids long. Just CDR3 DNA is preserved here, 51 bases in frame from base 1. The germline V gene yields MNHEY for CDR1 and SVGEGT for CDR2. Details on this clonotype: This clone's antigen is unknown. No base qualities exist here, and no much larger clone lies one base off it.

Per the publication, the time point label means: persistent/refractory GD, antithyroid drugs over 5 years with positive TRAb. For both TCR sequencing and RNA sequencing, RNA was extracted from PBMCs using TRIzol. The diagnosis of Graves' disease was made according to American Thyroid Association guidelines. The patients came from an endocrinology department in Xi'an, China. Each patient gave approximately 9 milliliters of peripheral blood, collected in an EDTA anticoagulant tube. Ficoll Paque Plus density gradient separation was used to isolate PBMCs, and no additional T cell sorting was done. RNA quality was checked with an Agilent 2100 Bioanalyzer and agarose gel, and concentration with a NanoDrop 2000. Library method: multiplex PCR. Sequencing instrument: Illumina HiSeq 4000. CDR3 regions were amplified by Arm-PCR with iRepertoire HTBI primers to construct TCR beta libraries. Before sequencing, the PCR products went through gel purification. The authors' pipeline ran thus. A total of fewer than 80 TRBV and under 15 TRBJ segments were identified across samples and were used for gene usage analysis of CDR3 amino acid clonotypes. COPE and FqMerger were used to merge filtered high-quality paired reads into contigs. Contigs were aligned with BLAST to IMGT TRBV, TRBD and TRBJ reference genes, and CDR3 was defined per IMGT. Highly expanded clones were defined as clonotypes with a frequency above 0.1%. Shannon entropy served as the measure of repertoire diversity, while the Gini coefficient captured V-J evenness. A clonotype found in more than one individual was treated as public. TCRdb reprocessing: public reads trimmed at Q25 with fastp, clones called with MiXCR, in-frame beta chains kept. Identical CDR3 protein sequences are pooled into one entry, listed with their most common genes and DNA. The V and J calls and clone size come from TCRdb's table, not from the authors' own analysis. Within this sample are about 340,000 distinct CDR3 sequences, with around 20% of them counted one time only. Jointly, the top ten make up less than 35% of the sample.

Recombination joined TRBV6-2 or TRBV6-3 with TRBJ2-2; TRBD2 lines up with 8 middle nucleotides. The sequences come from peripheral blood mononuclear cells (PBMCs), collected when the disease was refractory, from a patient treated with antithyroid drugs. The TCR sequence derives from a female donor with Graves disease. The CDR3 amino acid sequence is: CASSYSRSLAGTGELFF. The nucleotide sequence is TGTGCCAGCAGTTACTCGAGGAGCCTAGCGGGCACCGGGGAGCTGTTTTTT.